This T cell receptor beta chain was found in a study of T cells in Graves' hyperthyroidism and ophthalmopathy. What was amplified from RNA transcripts were TCR beta CDR3 regions. The HTBI primer set drove a first-round RT-PCR of the TCR CDR3. TCRdb redid the calling of the multiplex PCR reads with MiXCR, one entry per CDR3 protein. The table has over 300,000 distinct CDR3 sequences, more than 11% seen once. This clonotype showed up just once. The CDR3 has 13 amino acids. CDR1 and CDR2 from the germline V gene are KGHDR and SFDVKD. V lost 4 bases and J lost 3, with 7 bases in between. Hyperthyroidism had been newly diagnosed in patients aged 18 to 65, and its duration was under 2 months. The PBMCs were sourced from fresh peripheral blood (about 9.7 ml).

This chain links TRBV24-1 with TRBJ2-3; a possible D gene is TRBD2 (5 bases). Sample: blood. The sequence was obtained from a woman aged 55-75 years with Graves' hyperthyroidism. This CDR3 is CATSEWRTDTQYF. CDR3 bases: TGTGCCACCAGTGAATGGAGGACAGATACGCAGTATTTT.